The 21 T cell receptor beta chains below come from one sample, sequenced in a study of HIV-infected patients and healthy controls. Alpha and beta constant-region primers primed reverse transcription of around 540 ng RNA. Alpha and beta chain libraries were made separately by chain-specific third strand synthesis with multiplexing indices. TCRdb reprocessed the 5' RACE reads via MiXCR and lists one record per CDR3 protein. The profile shows about 3,300 distinct CDR3 sequences, 20% to 25% of them singletons. All unsorted peripheral T cells were captured because whole blood was used without fractionation. This specimen consisted of blood, obtained before antiretroviral therapy. These receptors came from an adult with HIV infection.

About this clonotype: This may arise from a read error, as a much more abundant clone is one base away. The CDR3 sequence: CASSSTWEETQYF. The CDR3 region has the DNA TGTGCCAGCAGCTCGACATGGGAAGAGACCCAGTACTTC. This chain uses TRBV5-4 with TRBJ2-5; D not resolved. Germline CDR1 reads SGHNT; CDR2 reads YYREEE (reference sequence). This CDR3 contains 13 residues. V was cut by 3 bases and J by 3 bases, with 9 bases left in between.

The CDR3 nucleotides read TGCGCCAGCAGCCCCCGAGACGGAGAATTTGAAGCTTTCTTT. It translates to CASSPRDGEFEAFF. This chain connects TRBV4-1 to TRBJ1-1; D is undetermined. Trimming cost V 4 bases and J 7 bases, with 16 bases left between them. This CDR3 is built from 14 residues. CDR1 and CDR2 from the germline V gene are MGHRA and YSYEKL.

J is TRBJ2-2 and V is TRBV12-3 or TRBV12-4; a weak D match, TRBD2 (5 bases). Trimming pared 5 bases from V and 4 bases from J, leaving 8 bases between. The CDR3 totals 13 residues. CDR3 DNA sequence: TGTGCCAGCAGTCCGGGGATCACCGGGGAGCTGTTTTTT. Protein product: CASSPGITGELFF.

Sample share makes this clonotype medium-sized. The chain combines TRBV10-3 with TRBJ2-3; no definite D call. From germline, CDR1 is ENHRY and CDR2 SYGVKD. V was cut by 2 bases and J by 5 bases, with 14 bases left in between. The CDR3 covers 15 residues. The DNA for the CDR3 is TGTGCCATCAGTGAGAATGGACCCCCCGAAGATACGCAGTATTTT. Translating gives CAISENGPPEDTQYF.

On this clonotype itself: This may arise from a read error, as a much more abundant clone is one base away. This chain links TRBV30 with TRBJ1-2; 7 positions match TRBD1. In germline, CDR1 is GTSNPN, CDR2 SVGIG (reference sequence). CDR3 length: 12 amino acids. With V trimmed by 2 bases and J by 7 bases, 4 bases remained unmatched. In DNA form, the CDR3 reads TGTGCCTGGAGTCAGGGGGGGAGTGGCTACACCTTC. It is translated as CAWSQGGSGYTF.

Comments on this clonotype: The conserved phenylalanine or tryptophan normally closing the CDR3 is absent here, so this likely arose from a read error. This chain uses TRBV19 with TRBJ1-2; D uncertain. Germline loops: CDR1 LNHDA, CDR2 SQIVND (reference sequence). The CDR3 covers 14 residues. Trimming removed 3 bases from V and 1 base from J, with 9 bases in between. The CDR3, as DNA: TGTGCCAGTAGTATGTTTGGGATTAACTATGGCTACACCCTC. Amino acids: CASSMFGINYGYTL.

Concerning this clonotype itself: A much larger clone is a single base away; this may be a read error. The V call is TRBV13, the J call TRBJ2-7; 9 bases are a match to TRBD1. This CDR3 has 16 residues. Germline assignment: CDR1 PRHDT and CDR2 FYEKMQ (reference sequence). CDR3 sequence (DNA): TGTGCCAGCATCTTAGGGGGACAGGGTAGCTCCTACGAGCAGTACTTC. It yields the protein CASILGGQGSSYEQYF.

Judged by abundance, this clonotype is medium-sized. The chain couples TRBV7-9 to TRBJ2-3; D is possibly TRBD1 (6 bases). The ends were cut back, 4 bases at V and 2 bases at J, with 19 bases in the middle. Germline V CDR1 and CDR2: SEHNR, FQNEAQ (reference sequence). The CDR3 has 17 amino acids. The CDR3 loop reads CASSSPVATGPTDTQYF. The CDR3, as DNA: TGTGCCAGCAGCTCCCCCGTGGCGACAGGCCCCACAGATACGCAGTATTTT.

The chain recombines TRBV19 with TRBJ2-7, with D maybe TRBD1 (5 bases). V gave up 5 bases and J gave up 0 bases, with 8 bases separating them. This CDR3 spans 13 amino acids. Germline CDR1 LNHDA, CDR2 SQIVND (reference sequence). CDR3 sequence (DNA): TGTGCCAGTAGTGGGGCAGTCTCCTACGAGCAGTACTTC. Protein sequence: CASSGAVSYEQYF.

V gene TRBV4-2 combines with J gene TRBJ2-2; D is unresolved. V was cut by 3 bases and J by 4 bases, with 12 bases left in between. The germline V gene encodes CDR1 LGHNA and CDR2 YNFKEQ. This CDR3 is built from 15 residues. CDR3 sequence reads: CASSQDLLGTGELFF. Written as DNA, the CDR3 is TGTGCCAGCAGCCAGGACCTACTTGGCACCGGGGAGCTGTTTTTT.

As for this clonotype: A much larger clone differs by one base, so this may be a read error. The chain links TRBV12-3 or TRBV12-4 to TRBJ1-5; 7 positions match TRBD1. The CDR3 has 14 residues. The CDR3 nucleotides read TGTGACAGCAGTTTCCGGGACAGAAATCAGCCCCAGCATTTT. Translating gives CDSSFRDRNQPQHF.

By its share, this clonotype is medium-sized. Here the CDR3 DNA reads TGCGCCAGCAGCTTGGAACAGGGGGCAGGATATGGCTACACCTTC. Translation: CASSLEQGAGYGYTF. V usage is TRBV5-1 and J usage is TRBJ1-2; 9 positions match TRBD1. The V gene end was trimmed by 0 bases and the J gene end by 5 bases; junction bases not matched to a gene: 5. Germline V lookup: CDR1 SGHRS, CDR2 YFSETQ. CDR3 length: 15 residues.

This clonotype was found a few times. V is TRBV7-2 and J is TRBJ1-1; D is uncertain. Germline V CDR1 and CDR2: SGHTA, FQGNSA. The CDR3 consists of 14 residues. V lost 3 bases to trimming and J lost 1 base, with 9 bases between them. The CDR3 region is CASSFSPGNTEAFF. The DNA for the CDR3 is TGTGCCAGCAGCTTTAGTCCGGGGAACACTGAAGCTTTCTTT.

This clonotype has only a few counts. The chain links TRBV12-3 or TRBV12-4 to TRBJ1-1; tentatively, D is TRBD1 (5 bases). V lost 5 bases, J lost 4 bases, and 11 bases lay in between. This CDR3 is built from 13 residues. This CDR3 is CASSPGPSTEAFF. The CDR3 region has the DNA TGTGCCAGCAGTCCAGGGCCCTCCACTGAAGCTTTCTTT.

This clonotype qualifies as medium-sized (0.01 to 0.1%). This sequence joins TRBV19 and TRBJ2-1; TRBD2 matches at 7 bases. The CDR3 is 14 amino acids. CDR1 is LNHDA, CDR2 SQIVND, per germline (reference sequence). The V gene end was trimmed by 0 bases and the J gene end by 10 bases; junction bases not matched to a gene: 6. In DNA form, the CDR3 reads TGTGCCAGTAGTATAGACCAGCGGGGCGGGGAGCAGTTCTTC. This gives the protein CASSIDQRGGEQFF.

This rearrangement joins TRBV18 to TRBJ2-1; 7 bases fit TRBD2. The CDR3 extends over 13 amino acids. The V segment lost 3 bases and the J segment 7 bases; nucleotides outside the gene matches: 3. CDR1 is KGHSH and CDR2 is LQKENI in the germline V gene. The CDR3 bases are TGTGCCAGCTCACCCACCGGGAGGAATGAGCAGTTCTTC. Its translation: CASSPTGRNEQFF.

By sample share, this clonotype is medium-sized. V is TRBV7-6 and J is TRBJ2-7; D is unresolved. Germline-derived CDR1 and CDR2 are SGHVS and FNYEAQ. The CDR3 is made up of 13 amino acids. V lost 3 bases and J 1 base, leaving 7 bases between the germline ends. CDR3 in DNA: TGTGCCAGCAGCTTTAACCCGTCCTACGAGCAGTACTTC. Translated, it gives CASSFNPSYEQYF.

V is TRBV7-9 and J is TRBJ1-3, with D tentatively TRBD1 (6 bases). CDR1 and CDR2 (germline): SEHNR, FQNEAQ (reference sequence). Trimming took 5 bases from V and 4 from J, leaving 12 bases between them. This CDR3 comprises 14 residues. CDR3 residues: CASSITGTGNTIYF. The CDR3 nucleotides are TGTGCCAGCAGCATCACAGGGACAGGAAACACCATATATTTT.

In this sample, this clonotype is medium-sized (0.01 to 0.1%). The rearrangement links TRBV6-1 to TRBJ1-4; 8 positions agree with TRBD1. Germline CDR1 reads MNHNS; CDR2 reads SASEGT. The CDR3 consists of 13 residues. V trimming: 5 bases; J trimming: 8 bases; junction bases outside the gene matches: 4. The CDR3 coding sequence is TGTGCCAGCAGTACAGGGGGGGGCGAAAAACTGTTTTTT. Protein product: CASSTGGGEKLFF.

This clonotype has just a few counts. This chain uses TRBV5-6 with TRBJ2-5, with D unclear. This CDR3 has 14 amino acids. V dropped 0 bases and J dropped 4 bases, with 10 bases sitting between them. The germline V gene encodes CDR1 SGHDT and CDR2 YYEEEE. The CDR3 loop reads CASSLGINIETQYF. The CDR3 DNA follows: TGTGCCAGCAGCTTGGGCATAAATATAGAGACCCAGTACTTC.

This clonotype is judged medium-sized. The chain links TRBV10-3 to TRBJ2-1; D gene uncertain. V was cut by 3 bases and J by 3 bases, with 3 bases left in between. CDR1 is ENHRY and CDR2 is SYGVKD in the germline V gene. CDR3 length: 12 residues. CDR3 sequence: CAISDGYNEQFF. CDR3 bases: TGTGCCATCAGTGACGGCTACAATGAGCAGTTCTTC.